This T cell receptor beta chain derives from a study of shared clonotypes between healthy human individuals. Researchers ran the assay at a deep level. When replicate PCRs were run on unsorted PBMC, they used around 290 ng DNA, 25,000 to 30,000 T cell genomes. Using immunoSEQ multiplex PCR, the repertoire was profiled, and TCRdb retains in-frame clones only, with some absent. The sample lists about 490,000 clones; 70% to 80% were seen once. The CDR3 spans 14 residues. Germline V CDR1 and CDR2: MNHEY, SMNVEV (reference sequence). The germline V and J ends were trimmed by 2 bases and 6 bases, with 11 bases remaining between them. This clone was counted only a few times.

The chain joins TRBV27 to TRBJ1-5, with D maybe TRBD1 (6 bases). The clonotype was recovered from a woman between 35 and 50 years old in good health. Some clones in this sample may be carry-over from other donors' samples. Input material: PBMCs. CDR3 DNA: TGTGCCAGCAGTTTAGGGGGACAAACTCAGCCCCAGCATTTT. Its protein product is CASSLGGQTQPQHF.